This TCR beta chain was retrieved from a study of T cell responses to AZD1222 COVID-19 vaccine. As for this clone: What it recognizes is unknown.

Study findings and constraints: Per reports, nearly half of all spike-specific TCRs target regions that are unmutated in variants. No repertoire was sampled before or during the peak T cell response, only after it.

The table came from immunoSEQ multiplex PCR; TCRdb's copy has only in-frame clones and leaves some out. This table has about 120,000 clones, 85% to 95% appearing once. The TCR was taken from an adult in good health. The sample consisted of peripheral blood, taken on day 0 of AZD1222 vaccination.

CDR3 sequence reads: CASSKQVHGANVLTF. The CDR3 DNA sequence: TGTGCCAGCAGCAAACAGGTTCACGGGGCCAACGTCCTGACTTTC. The genes are TRBV7-2 and TRBJ2-6; D is perhaps TRBD1 (5 bases). This CDR3 spans 15 amino acids. Germline V gives CDR1 SGHTA, CDR2 FQGNSA. The V end lost 5 bases, the J end lost 4 bases, and 12 bases lay between the germline ends.